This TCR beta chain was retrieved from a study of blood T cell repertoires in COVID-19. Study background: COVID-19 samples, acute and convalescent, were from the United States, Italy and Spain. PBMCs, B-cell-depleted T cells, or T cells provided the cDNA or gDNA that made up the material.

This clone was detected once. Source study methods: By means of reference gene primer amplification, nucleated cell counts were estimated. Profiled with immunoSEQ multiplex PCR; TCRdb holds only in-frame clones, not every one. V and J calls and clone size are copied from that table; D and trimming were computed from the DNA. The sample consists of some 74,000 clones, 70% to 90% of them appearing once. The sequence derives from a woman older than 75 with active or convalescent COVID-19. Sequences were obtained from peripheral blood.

The CDR3 is CASSPLYAAFSTDTQYF. CDR3 coding DNA: TGTGCCAGCAGCCCACTCTATGCGGCTTTTAGCACAGATACGCAGTATTTT. The genes are TRBV27 and TRBJ2-3, with unresolved D. The V gene's germline CDR1 is MNHEY and CDR2 SMNVEV (reference sequence). Trimming shortened V by 6 bases and J by 0 bases, and 19 bases separated the two germline ends. The CDR3 runs to 17 residues.